The 2 T cell receptor beta chains in this list originate from one sample, sequenced in a study of shared clonotypes between healthy human individuals. The method was immunoSEQ multiplex PCR; TCRdb's version includes in-frame clones alone and lacks a portion of them. The profile shows about 1.5 million clones, 95% to 99% of them singletons. The source material was naive CD4+ T cells sorted from blood. The subset denotes: CD45RA+ positively selected. These receptors originate from a man aged 30 to 45 in good health.

This chain uses TRBV5-1 with TRBJ2-1; TRBD1 aligns across 11 bases. Germline V lookup: CDR1 SGHRS, CDR2 YFSETQ. This CDR3 is 18 amino acids long. With V trimmed by 4 bases and J by 8 bases, 17 bases remained unmatched. DNA of the CDR3: TGCGCCAGCAGCCTATCCCCTGCCGGGACAGGGGGTTCGGATGAGCAGTTCTTC. Translated, it gives CASSLSPAGTGGSDEQFF.

The chain combines TRBV27 with TRBJ1-6; maybe TRBD1 (6 bases). CDR1 and CDR2 from the germline V gene are MNHEY and SMNVEV (reference sequence). V was cut by 4 bases and J by 9 bases, with 16 bases left in between. CDR3 length: 15 amino acids. CDR3 in DNA: TGTGCCAGCAGTTCAGGTACAGGGCCGGGTTCACCCCTCCACTTT. Amino acid sequence: CASSSGTGPGSPLHF.